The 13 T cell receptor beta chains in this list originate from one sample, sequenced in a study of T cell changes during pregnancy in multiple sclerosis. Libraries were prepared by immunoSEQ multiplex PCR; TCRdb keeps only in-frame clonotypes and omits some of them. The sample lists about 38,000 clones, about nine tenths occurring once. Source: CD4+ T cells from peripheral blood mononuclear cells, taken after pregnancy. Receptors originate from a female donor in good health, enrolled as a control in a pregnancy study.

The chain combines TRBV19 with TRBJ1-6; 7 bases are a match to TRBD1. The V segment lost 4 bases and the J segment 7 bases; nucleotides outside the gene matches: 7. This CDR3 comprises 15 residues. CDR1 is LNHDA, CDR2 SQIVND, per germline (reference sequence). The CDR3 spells CASSTWTGRNSPLHF. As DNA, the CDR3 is TGTGCCAGTAGTACCTGGACAGGCCGCAATTCACCCCTCCACTTT. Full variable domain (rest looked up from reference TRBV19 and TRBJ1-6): DGGITQSPKYLFRKEGQNVTLSCEQNLNHDAMYWYRQDPGQGLRLIYYSQIVNDFQKGDIAEGYSVSREKKESFPLTVTSAQKNPTAFYLCASSTWTGRNSPLHFGNGTRLTVT.

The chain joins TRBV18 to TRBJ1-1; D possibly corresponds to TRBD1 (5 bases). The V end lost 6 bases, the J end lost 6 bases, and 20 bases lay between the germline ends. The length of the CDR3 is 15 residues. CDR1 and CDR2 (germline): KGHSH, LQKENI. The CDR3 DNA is TGTGCCAGCTCCGAATCCTACGGACCGGGGGCTGAAGCTTTCTTT. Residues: CASSESYGPGAEAFF.

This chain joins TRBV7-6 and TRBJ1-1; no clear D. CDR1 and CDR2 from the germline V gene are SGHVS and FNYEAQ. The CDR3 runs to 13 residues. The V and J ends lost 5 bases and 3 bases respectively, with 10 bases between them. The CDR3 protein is CASSLAPDTEAFF. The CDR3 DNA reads TGTGCCAGCAGCCTCGCCCCGGACACTGAAGCTTTCTTT.

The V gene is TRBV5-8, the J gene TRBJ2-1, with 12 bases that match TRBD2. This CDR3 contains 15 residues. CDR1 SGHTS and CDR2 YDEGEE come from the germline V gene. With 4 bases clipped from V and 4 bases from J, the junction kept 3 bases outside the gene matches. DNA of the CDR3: TGTGCCAGCAGCGAGGGACTAGCGGGTTACAATGAGCAGTTCTTC. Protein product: CASSEGLAGYNEQFF.

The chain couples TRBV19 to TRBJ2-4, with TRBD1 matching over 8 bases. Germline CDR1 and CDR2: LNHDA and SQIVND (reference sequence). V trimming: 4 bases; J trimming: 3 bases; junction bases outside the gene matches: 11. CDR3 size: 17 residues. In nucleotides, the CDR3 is TGTGCCAGTAGTAGGACCGGACAGGGCCAGGGCAAAAACATTCAGTACTTC. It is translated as CASSRTGQGQGKNIQYF.

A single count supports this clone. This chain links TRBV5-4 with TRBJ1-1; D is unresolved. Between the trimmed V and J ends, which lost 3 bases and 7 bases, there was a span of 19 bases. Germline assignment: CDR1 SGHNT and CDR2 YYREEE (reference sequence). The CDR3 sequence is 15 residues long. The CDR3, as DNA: TGTGCCAGCAGCTCGCCGATAGGAGGAGGAAGTGAAGCTTTCTTT. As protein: CASSSPIGGGSEAFF. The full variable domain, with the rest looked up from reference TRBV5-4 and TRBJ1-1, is ETGVTQSPTHLIKTRGQQVTLRCSSQSGHNTVSWYQQALGQGPQFIFQYYREEENGRGNFPPRFSGLQFPNYSSELNVNALELDDSALYLCASSSPIGGGSEAFFGQGTRLTVV.

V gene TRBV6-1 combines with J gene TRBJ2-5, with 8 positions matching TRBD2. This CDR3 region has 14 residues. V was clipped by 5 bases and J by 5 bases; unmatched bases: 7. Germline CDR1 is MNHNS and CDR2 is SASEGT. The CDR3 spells CASSPGGGWETQYF. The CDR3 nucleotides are TGTGCCAGCAGTCCCGGGGGGGGCTGGGAGACCCAGTACTTC.

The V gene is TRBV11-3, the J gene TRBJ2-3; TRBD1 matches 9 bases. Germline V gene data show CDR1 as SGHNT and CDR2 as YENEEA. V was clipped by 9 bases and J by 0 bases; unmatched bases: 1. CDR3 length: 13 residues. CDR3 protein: CARDRGSTDTQYF. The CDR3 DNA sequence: TGTGCCAGAGACAGGGGGAGCACAGATACGCAGTATTTT.

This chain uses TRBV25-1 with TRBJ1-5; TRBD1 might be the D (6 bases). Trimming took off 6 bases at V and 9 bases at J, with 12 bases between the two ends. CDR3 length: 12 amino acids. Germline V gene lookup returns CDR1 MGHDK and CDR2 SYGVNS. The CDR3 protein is CASRGGVGPQHF. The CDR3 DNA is TGTGCCAGCAGAGGGGGGGTCGGGCCCCAGCATTTT. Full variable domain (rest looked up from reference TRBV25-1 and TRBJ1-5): EADIYQTPRYLVIGTGKKITLECSQTMGHDKMYWYQQDPGMELHLIHYSYGVNSTEKGDLSSESTVSRIRTEHFPLTLESARPSHTSQYLCASRGGVGPQHFGDGTRLSIL.

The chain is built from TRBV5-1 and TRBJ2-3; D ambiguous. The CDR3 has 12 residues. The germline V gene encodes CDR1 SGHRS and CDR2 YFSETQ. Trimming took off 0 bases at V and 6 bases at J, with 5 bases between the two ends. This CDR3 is CASSLGADTQYF. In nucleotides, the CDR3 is TGCGCCAGCAGCTTGGGGGCGGATACGCAGTATTTT.

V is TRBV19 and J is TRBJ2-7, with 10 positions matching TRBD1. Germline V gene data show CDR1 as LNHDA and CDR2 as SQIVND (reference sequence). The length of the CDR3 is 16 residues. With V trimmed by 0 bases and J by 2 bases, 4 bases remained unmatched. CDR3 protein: CASSIDPGQGTYEQYF. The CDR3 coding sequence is TGTGCCAGTAGTATAGATCCGGGACAGGGGACCTACGAGCAGTACTTC.

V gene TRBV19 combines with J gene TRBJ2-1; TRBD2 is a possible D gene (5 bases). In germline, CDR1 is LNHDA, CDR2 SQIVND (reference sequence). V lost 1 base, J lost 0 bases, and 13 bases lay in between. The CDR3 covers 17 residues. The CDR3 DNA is TGTGCCAGTAGTATAGCCCCCCCGGGAAGCTCCTACAATGAGCAGTTCTTC. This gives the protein CASSIAPPGSSYNEQFF.

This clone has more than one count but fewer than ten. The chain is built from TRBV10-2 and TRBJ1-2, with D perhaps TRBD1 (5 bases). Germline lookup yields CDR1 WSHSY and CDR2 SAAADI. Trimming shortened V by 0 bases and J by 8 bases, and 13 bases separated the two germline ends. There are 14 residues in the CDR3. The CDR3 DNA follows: TGCGCCAGCAGTGAGTCCGCAGGGAAGCAAGGCTACACCTTC. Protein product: CASSESAGKQGYTF.